These 7 T cell receptor beta chains came from one sample sequenced in a study of T-cell memory formation after mild COVID-19. Via MiXCR, TCRdb re-called the 5' RACE reads, giving one row per CDR3 protein. This table has 470,000 or so distinct CDR3 sequences, 15% to 20% appearing once. The sequencing sample was made of PBMCs or a T cell subset sorted from them (not recorded which). These receptors all come from an adult woman who had mild COVID-19 (a few samples of this study predate the infection). Cell type and time point are not known.

This clonotype was counted only a few times. The chain joins TRBV5-1 to TRBJ2-3; the D gene is possibly TRBD2 (6 bases). The ends were cut back, 2 bases at V and 3 bases at J, with 10 bases in the middle. CDR1 is SGHRS, CDR2 YFSETQ, per germline. The CDR3 sequence is 14 residues long. This CDR3 is CASSFRGETDTQYF. Written as DNA, the CDR3 is TGCGCCAGCAGCTTCCGCGGGGAGACAGATACGCAGTATTTT.

This clonotype has only a few counts. The gene calls are TRBV6-2 or TRBV6-3 and TRBJ2-3; 7 nucleotides align to TRBD2. Germline CDR1 reads MNHEY; CDR2 reads SVGEGT. The CDR3 sequence is 15 residues long. Trimming took 5 bases from V and 6 from J; bases not matched to a gene: 11. CDR3 residues: CASSLLAPERDTQYF. CDR3 in DNA: TGTGCCAGCAGTCTACTAGCGCCGGAGCGTGATACGCAGTATTTT.

A few counts support this clonotype. The chain couples TRBV4-2 to TRBJ1-5; weak D call: TRBD1 (5 bases). The CDR3 runs 16 residues. The germline V gene has CDR1 LGHNA and CDR2 YNFKEQ. The V and J ends lost 0 bases and 1 base respectively, with 10 bases between them. CDR3 in amino acids: CASSQDKGWSNQPQHF. CDR3 sequence (DNA): TGTGCCAGCAGCCAAGATAAGGGGTGGAGCAATCAGCCCCAGCATTTT.

This chain uses TRBV6-1 with TRBJ2-7, with no clear D. CDR1 and CDR2 (germline): MNHNS, SASEGT. The V end was cut by 4 bases, the J end by 0 bases, with 13 bases between. This CDR3 comprises 15 residues. CDR3 protein: CASSVDLGFSYEQYF. The CDR3 coding sequence is TGTGCCAGCAGTGTAGATTTGGGATTCTCCTACGAGCAGTACTTC.

This clonotype was detected a few times. The DNA of the CDR3 is TGTGCCAGCAGCCAAGAGGGAGTGAATAATGAAAAACTGTTTTTT. Translation gives CASSQEGVNNEKLFF. V usage is TRBV4-2 and J usage is TRBJ1-4; D gene ambiguous. Germline CDR1 and CDR2: LGHNA and YNFKEQ. The CDR3 spans 15 residues. Deletions cut 0 bases from V and 4 bases from J, with 9 bases between.

This clonotype showed up just a few times. The chain combines TRBV4-2 with TRBJ1-3, with D hard to call. This CDR3 has 16 residues. Germline V CDR1 and CDR2: LGHNA, YNFKEQ. V was trimmed by 0 bases and J by 7 bases, leaving 16 bases between them. The CDR3: CASSQDEVGLRNTIYF. The CDR3 DNA reads as TGTGCCAGCAGCCAAGACGAAGTTGGACTGCGGAACACCATATATTTT.

This clonotype was detected a few times. The gene calls are TRBV9 and TRBJ2-4; 7 bases agree with TRBD1. CDR3 length equals 14 residues. Germline V gives CDR1 SGDLS, CDR2 YYNGEE. V shed 4 bases and J 7 bases; nucleotides not matched to a gene: 8. CDR3 nucleotide sequence: TGTGCCAGCAGCTCGGCCGGGACAGAGAACATTCAGTACTTC. It translates to CASSSAGTENIQYF.